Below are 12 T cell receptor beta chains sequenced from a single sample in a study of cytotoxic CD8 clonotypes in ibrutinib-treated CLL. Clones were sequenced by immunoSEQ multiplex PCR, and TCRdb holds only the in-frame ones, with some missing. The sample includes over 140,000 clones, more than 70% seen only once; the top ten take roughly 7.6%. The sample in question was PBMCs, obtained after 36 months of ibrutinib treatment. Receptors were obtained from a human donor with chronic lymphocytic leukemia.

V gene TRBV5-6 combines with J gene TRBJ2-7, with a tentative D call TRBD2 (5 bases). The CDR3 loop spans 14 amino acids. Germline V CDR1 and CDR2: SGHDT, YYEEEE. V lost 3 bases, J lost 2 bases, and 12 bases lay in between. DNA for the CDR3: TGTGCCAGCAGCTCATCGGGAAAACCCTACGAGCAGTACTTC. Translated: CASSSSGKPYEQYF.

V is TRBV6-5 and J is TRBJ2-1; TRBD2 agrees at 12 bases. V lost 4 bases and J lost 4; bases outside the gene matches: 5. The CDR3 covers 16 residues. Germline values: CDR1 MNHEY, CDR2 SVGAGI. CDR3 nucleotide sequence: TGTGCCAGCAGTTTTCTGACTAGCGGGAGATACAATGAGCAGTTCTTC. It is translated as CASSFLTSGRYNEQFF.

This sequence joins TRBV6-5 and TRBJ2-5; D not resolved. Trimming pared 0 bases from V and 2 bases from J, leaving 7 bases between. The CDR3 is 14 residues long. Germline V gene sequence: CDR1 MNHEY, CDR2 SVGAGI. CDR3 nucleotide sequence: TGTGCCAGCAGTTACTCGAACCAGCAAGAGACCCAGTACTTC. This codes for CASSYSNQQETQYF.

The CDR3 nucleotides are TGTGCCAGCAGTTACGGACTAGCGGGACTTGTGGATACGCAGTATTTT. Residues: CASSYGLAGLVDTQYF. V gene TRBV6-5 combines with J gene TRBJ2-3; 12 bases are a match to TRBD2. Germline trimming cut 2 bases from V and 6 bases from J; bases unmatched to any gene: 6. The CDR3 spans 16 residues. The germline CDR1 and CDR2 sequences are MNHEY and SVGAGI.

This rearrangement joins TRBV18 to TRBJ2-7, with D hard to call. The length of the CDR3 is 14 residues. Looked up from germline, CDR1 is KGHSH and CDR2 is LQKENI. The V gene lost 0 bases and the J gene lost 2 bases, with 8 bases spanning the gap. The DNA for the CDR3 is TGTGCCAGCTCACCACCGATCAGAACCTACGAGCAGTACTTC. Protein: CASSPPIRTYEQYF.

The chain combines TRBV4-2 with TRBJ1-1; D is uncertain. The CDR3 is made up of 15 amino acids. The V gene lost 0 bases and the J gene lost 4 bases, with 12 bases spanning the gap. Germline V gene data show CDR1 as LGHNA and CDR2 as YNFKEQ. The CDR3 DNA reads TGTGCCAGCAGCCAAGATTGGCCGGGTGGCACTGAAGCTTTCTTT. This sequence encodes CASSQDWPGGTEAFF.

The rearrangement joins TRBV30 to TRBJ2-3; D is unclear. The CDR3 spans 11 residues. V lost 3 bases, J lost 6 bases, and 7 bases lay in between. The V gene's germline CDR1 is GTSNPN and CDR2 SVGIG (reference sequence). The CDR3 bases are TGTGCCTGGAGCCACATGGATACGCAGTATTTT. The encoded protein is CAWSHMDTQYF. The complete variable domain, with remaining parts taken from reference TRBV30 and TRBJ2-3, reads SQTIHQWPATLVQPVGSPLSLECTVEGTSNPNLYWYRQAAGRGLQLLFYSVGIGQISSEVPQNLSASRPQDRQFILSSKKLLLSDSGFYLCAWSHMDTQYFGPGTRLTVL.

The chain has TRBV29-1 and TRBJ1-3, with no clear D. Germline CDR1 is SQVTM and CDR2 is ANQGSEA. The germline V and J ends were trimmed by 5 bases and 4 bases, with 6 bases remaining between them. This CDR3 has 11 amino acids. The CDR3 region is CSVRGGNTIYF. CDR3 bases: TGCAGCGTTCGAGGGGGAAACACCATATATTTT.

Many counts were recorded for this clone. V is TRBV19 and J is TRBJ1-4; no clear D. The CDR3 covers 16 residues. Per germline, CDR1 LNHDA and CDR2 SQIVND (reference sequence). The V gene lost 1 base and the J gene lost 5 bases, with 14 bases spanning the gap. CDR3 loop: CASSIVRGLQNEKLFF. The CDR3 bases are TGTGCCAGTAGTATAGTGCGAGGCCTCCAGAATGAAAAACTGTTTTTT. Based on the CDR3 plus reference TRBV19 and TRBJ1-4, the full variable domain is DGGITQSPKYLFRKEGQNVTLSCEQNLNHDAMYWYRQDPGQGLRLIYYSQIVNDFQKGDIAEGYSVSREKKESFPLTVTSAQKNPTAFYLCASSIVRGLQNEKLFFGSGTQLSVL.

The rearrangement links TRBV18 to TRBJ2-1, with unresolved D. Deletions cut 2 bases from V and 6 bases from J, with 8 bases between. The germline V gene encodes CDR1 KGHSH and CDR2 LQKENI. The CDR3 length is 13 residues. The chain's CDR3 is CASSPGLGNEQFF. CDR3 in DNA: TGTGCCAGCTCACCAGGGCTCGGCAATGAGCAGTTCTTC.

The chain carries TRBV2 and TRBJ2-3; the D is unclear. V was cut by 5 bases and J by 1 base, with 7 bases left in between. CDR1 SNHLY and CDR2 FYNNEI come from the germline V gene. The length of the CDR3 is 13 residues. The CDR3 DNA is TGTGCCAGCAGTCAAACAGGCACAGATACGCAGTATTTT. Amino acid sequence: CASSQTGTDTQYF.

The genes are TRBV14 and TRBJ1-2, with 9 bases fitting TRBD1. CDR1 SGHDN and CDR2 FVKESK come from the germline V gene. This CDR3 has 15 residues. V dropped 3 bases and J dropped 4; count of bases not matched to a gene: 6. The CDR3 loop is CASSHQDRGSYGYTF. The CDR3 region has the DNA TGTGCCAGCAGCCACCAGGACAGGGGTTCCTATGGCTACACCTTC.